This T cell receptor (beta chain) was observed in a study of cytomegalovirus exposure and HLA in healthy donors. About the study: Previous work identified 95 million to 120 million unique TCR beta sequences from around 200 million T cells.

The study ran its PCR with 60 Vbeta and 13 Jbeta primers. The protocol was immunoSEQ multiplex PCR, while the TCRdb copy is restricted to in-frame clones and leaves out a portion. The repertoire table contains approximately 110,000 clones. Trimming at V came to 2 bases and at J to 5 bases, leaving 8 bases not matched to a gene. This CDR3 has 15 amino acids. The germline V gene encodes CDR1 SGHNT and CDR2 YYREEE (reference sequence). The sequenced sample was PBMCs. The chain employs TRBV5-4 and TRBJ2-5; 8 bases align to TRBD1. The receptor comes from a man younger than 30 in good health and CMV-seronegative. DNA of the CDR3: TGTGCCAGCAGCTTAGGGAGCAGGGGGCAGGAGACCCAGTACTTC. This codes for CASSLGSRGQETQYF.